The source of this T cell receptor (beta chain) is a study of T cells after yellow fever vaccination (dated by TCRdb to the late 2010s). About the full investigation: Libraries from fractions with low cell numbers were prepared with the SMART-Seq v4 Ultra Low Input RNA kit. To follow T-cell clones before and after both primary and booster YFV17D yellow fever vaccination, bulk TCR alpha and beta repertoires underwent longitudinal sequencing. Two healthy male donors, one aged 18 to 29 and one aged 30 to 39 years, were included in the cohort. Blood was collected at multiple timepoints before and after primary and secondary immunization, and bulk PBMC replicates and cell subsets were isolated.

Synthesis of TCR cDNA relied on 5'RACE template switching, a step that introduced a universal primer site along with unique molecular identifiers. Priming for cDNA synthesis came from both the TCR alpha and TCR beta constant segments. Library amplification used two PCR steps, and the second PCR step added sample barcodes and sequencing adapters. Sequencing of libraries was done on Illumina HiSeq 2500 (2x100 bp) or NovaSeq (2x150 bp). From the authors' description of their analysis: Demultiplexing of reads and collapsing into UMI consensus sequences were performed with MIGEC, and V(D)J alignment was carried out with MiXCR. Vaccine-responding clonotypes were identified with edgeR using replicate PBMC samples, with FDR below 0.01 and a log2 fold change above 5 up to day 15 being required. CD4 or CD8 identity was assigned to each bulk clonotype according to whether the clonotype was present at higher abundance in the sequenced CD4 repertoire or the sequenced CD8 repertoire. Clones were called with MiXCR by TCRdb after fastp trimmed the public reads at Q25, and only in-frame beta chains were retained. CDR3 protein sequences are deduplicated, and each keeps its most common genes and DNA. TCRdb, not the authors, supplied the V and J calls. The sample table records 300,000 to 450,000 distinct CDR3 sequences; about 6.2% of these occur just once. The ten largest account for around 16% of the sample.

The treatment or condition label here, explained by the study, means: live attenuated yellow fever vaccine strain. At each blood-draw timepoint, two biological replicates of bulk PBMCs were collected. A standard Ficoll-Paque protocol was used to isolate PBMCs from peripheral blood. TriZol was used to extract RNA from bulk PBMCs, from CD4 and CD8 fractions, and from dextramer-positive and dextramer-negative fractions. Regarding this clonotype: No cognate antigen has been identified for it. No base quality information exists; no much larger clone differs at one position.

V lost 2 bases and J lost 0 bases; the stretch between them is 8 bases long. Per the germline V gene (reference sequence), GTSNPN is the CDR1 and SVGIG is the CDR2. The CDR3 has 13 amino acids, counting the end cysteine and phenylalanine. Only the CDR3 portion is preserved as DNA: 39 bases, with reading frame beginning at the first base. The research as a whole found: A small fraction of clonotypes showed up in both the CD4 and CD8 compartments, probably as a result of convergent recombination. The secondary T-cell response was weaker than the primary response but faster, peaking on day 5 instead of day 15. Because the study included only two donors, the extent to which the findings can be generalized is limited. Computational filtering was required because FACS-sorted repertoires could contain abundant contaminating clonotypes from the bulk population. After the booster, most clones that had expanded after primary vaccination were detected again (about 95% of CD4 and about 88% of CD8), suggesting broad maintenance of memory.

The chain joins TRBV30 to TRBJ2-7; the D gene is unclear. This specimen consisted of PBMCs, obtained 5 days after the yellow fever booster vaccination. This receptor was obtained from a man aged 30-40 years who received the YFV17D yellow fever vaccine. The nucleotide sequence is given as TGTGCCTGGAGTCTTCAGGTCTCCTACGAGCAGTACTTC. Its protein product is CAWSLQVSYEQYF.